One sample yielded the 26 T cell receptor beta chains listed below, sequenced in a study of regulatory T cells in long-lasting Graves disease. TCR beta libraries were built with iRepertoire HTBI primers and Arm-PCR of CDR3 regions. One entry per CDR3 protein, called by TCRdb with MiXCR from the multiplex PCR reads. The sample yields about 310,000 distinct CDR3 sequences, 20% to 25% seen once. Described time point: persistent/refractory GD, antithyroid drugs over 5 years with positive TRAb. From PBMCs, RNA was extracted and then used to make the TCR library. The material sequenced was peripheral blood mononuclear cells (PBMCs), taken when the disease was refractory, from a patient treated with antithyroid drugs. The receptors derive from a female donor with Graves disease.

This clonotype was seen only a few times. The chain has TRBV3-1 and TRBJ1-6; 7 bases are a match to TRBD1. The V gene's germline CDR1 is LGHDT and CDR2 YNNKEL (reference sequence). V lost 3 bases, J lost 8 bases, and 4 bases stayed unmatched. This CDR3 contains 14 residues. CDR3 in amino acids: CASSQRTGDSPLHF. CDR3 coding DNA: TGTGCCAGCAGCCAGAGGACAGGCGATTCACCCCTCCACTTT. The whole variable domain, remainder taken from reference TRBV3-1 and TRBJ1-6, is DTAVSQTPKYLVTQMGNDKSIKCEQNLGHDTMYWYKQDSKKFLKIMFSYNNKELIINETVPNRFSPKSPDKAHLNLHINSLELGDSAVYFCASSQRTGDSPLHFGNGTRLTVT.

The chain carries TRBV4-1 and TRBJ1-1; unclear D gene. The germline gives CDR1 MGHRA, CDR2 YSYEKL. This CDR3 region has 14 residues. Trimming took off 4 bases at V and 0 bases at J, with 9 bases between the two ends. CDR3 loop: CASSRINMNTEAFF. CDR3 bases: TGCGCCAGCAGCCGAATTAACATGAACACTGAAGCTTTCTTT.

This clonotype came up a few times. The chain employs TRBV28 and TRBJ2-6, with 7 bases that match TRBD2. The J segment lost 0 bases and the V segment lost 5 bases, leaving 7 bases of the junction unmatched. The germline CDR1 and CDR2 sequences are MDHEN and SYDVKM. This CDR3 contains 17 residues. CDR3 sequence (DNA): TGTGCCAGCAGTCCGGGGGGAGGGCTCTCTGGGGCCAACGTCCTGACTTTC. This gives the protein CASSPGGGLSGANVLTF.

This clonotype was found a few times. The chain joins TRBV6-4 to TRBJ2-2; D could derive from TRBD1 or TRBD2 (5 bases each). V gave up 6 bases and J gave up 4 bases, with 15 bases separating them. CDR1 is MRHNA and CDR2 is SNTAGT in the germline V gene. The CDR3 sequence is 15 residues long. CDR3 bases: TGTGCCAGCAGAGCAGGGACGGCGGGCACCGGGGAGCTGTTTTTT. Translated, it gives CASRAGTAGTGELFF.

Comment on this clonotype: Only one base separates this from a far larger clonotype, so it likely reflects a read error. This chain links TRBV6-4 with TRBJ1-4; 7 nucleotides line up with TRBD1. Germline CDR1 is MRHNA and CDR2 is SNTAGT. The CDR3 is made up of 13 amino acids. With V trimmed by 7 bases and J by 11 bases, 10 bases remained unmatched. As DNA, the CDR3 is TGTGCCAGCAATGGAGACAGGGTGGGGAAACTGTTTTTT. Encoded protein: CASNGDRVGKLFF.

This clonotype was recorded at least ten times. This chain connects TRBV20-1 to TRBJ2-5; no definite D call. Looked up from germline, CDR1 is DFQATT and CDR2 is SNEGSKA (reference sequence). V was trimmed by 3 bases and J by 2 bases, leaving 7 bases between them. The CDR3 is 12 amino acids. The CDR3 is CSARTFQETQYF. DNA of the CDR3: TGCAGTGCTAGGACTTTTCAAGAGACCCAGTACTTC.

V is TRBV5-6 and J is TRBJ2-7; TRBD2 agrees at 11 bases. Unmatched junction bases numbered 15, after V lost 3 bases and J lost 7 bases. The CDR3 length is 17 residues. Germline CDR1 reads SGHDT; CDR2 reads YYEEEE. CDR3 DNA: TGTGCCAGCAGCTGGCGACTACTAGCGGGAGAGGAGGAGGAGCAGTACTTC. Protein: CASSWRLLAGEEEEQYF.

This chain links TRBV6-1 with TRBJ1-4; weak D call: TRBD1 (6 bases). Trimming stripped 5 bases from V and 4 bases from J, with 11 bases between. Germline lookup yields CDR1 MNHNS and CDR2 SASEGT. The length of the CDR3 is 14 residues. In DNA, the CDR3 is TGTGCCAGCAGTCAGGACAGAGATAATGAAAAACTGTTTTTT. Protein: CASSQDRDNEKLFF.

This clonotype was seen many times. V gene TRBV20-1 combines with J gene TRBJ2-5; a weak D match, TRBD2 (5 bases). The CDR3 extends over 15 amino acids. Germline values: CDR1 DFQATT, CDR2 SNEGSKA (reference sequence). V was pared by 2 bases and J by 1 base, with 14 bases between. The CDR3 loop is CSARSGGATQETQYF. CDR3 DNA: TGCAGTGCTAGAAGCGGCGGTGCGACCCAAGAGACCCAGTACTTC.

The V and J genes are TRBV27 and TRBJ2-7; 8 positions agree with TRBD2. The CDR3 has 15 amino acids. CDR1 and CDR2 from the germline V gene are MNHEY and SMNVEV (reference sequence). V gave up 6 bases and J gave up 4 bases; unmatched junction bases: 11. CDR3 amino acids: CASSRTGTRLYEQYF. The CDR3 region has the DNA TGTGCCAGCAGCCGAACCGGGACTAGGCTATACGAGCAGTACTTC.

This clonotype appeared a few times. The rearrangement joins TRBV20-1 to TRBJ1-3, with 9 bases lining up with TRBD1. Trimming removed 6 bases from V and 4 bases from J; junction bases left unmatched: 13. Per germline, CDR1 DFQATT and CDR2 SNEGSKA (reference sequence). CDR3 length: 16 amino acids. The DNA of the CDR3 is TGCAGTGCCAAAGATTTACAGGGGGCAGTCGGAAACACCATATATTTT. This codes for CSAKDLQGAVGNTIYF.

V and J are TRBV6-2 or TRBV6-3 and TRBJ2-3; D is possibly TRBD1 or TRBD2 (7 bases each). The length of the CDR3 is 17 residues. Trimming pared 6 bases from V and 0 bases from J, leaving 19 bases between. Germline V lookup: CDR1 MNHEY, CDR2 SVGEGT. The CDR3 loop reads CASSRGQPAGSTDTQYF. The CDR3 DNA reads TGTGCCAGCAGCCGGGGACAGCCAGCGGGAAGCACAGATACGCAGTATTTT.

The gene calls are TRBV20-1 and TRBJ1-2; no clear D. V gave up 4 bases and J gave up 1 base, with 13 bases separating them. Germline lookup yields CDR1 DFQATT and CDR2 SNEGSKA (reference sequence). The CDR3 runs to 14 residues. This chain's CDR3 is CSAIKRQNNYGYTF. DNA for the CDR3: TGCAGTGCTATTAAACGGCAGAATAACTATGGCTACACCTTC.

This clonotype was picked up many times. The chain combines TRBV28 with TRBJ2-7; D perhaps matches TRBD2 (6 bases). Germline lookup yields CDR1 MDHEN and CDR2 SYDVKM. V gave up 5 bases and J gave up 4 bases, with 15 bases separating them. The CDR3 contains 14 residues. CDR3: CASSTTTRSYEQYF. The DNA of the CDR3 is TGTGCCAGCAGTACCACGACTAGATCTTACGAGCAGTACTTC. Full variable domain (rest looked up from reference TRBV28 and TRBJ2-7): DVKVTQSSRYLVKRTGEKVFLECVQDMDHENMFWYRQDPGLGLRLIYFSYDVKMKEKGDIPEGYSVSREKKERFSLILESASTNQTSMYLCASSTTTRSYEQYFGPGTRLTVT.

CDR3 region: CASSRQQGNTEAFF. The CDR3 coding sequence is TGTGCCAGCAGCCGTCAACAGGGTAACACTGAAGCTTTCTTT. The rearrangement uses TRBV5-4 and TRBJ1-1; TRBD1 is a possible D gene (6 bases). The CDR3 length is 14 residues. V lost 4 bases and J lost 2, with 12 bases in between. Germline values: CDR1 SGHNT, CDR2 YYREEE (reference sequence).

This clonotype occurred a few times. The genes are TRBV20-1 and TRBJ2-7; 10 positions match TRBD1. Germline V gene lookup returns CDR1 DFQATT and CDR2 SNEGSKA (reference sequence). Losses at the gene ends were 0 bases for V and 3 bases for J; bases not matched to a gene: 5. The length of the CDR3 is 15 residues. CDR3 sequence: CSARDAGTGDYEQYF. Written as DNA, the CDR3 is TGCAGTGCTAGAGACGCCGGGACAGGGGACTACGAGCAGTACTTC.

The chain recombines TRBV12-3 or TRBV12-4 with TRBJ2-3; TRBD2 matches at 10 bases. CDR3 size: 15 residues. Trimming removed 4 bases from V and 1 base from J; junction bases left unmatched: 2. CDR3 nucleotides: TGTGCCAGCAGTTCCGGACTAGCGGGCACAGATACGCAGTATTTT. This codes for CASSSGLAGTDTQYF.

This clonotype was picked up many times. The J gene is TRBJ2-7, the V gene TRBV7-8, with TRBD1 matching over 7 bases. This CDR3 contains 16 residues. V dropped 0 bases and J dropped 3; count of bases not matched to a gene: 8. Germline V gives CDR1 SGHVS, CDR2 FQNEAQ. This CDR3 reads CASSLAVQGDSYEQYF. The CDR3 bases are TGTGCCAGCAGCTTAGCGGTGCAGGGGGATAGCTACGAGCAGTACTTC.

The CDR3 is CASSQDRAHGYTF. For the CDR3, the DNA is TGTGCCAGCAGCCAAGACAGGGCCCATGGCTACACCTTC. The V gene is TRBV14, the J gene TRBJ1-2; D possibly corresponds to TRBD1 (5 bases). V was cut by 0 bases and J by 6 bases, with 8 bases left in between. CDR3 size: 13 residues. Germline CDR1 and CDR2: SGHDN and FVKESK.

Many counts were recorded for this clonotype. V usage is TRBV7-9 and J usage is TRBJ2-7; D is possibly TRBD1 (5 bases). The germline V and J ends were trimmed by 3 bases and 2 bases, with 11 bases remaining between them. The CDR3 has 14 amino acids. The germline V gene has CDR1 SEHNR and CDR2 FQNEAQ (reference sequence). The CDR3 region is CASSLAGPTYEQYF. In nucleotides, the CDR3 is TGTGCCAGCAGCTTGGCAGGGCCTACCTACGAGCAGTACTTC.

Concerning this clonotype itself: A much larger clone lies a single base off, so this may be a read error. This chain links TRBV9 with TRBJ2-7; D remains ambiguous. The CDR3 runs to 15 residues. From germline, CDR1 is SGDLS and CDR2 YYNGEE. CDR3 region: CASSGIDLPSLERYF. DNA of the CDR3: TGTGCCAGCAGCGGAATCGATCTCCCCTCCCTCGAGCGGTACTTC.

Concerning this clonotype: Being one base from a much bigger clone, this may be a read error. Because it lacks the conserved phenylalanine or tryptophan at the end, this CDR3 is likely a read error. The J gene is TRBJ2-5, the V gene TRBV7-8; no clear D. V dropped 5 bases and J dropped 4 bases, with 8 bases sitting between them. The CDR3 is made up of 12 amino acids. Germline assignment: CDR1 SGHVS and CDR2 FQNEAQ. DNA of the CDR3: TGTGCCAGCAGCCTCCGCCCAGAGACCCAGTACTCC. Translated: CASSLRPETQYS.

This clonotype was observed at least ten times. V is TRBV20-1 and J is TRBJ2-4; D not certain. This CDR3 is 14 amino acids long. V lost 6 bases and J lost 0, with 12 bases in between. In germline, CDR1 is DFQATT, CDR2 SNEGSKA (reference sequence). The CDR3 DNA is TGCAGTGCGCTGGGCGGTGTAGCCAAAAACATTCAGTACTTC. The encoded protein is CSALGGVAKNIQYF.

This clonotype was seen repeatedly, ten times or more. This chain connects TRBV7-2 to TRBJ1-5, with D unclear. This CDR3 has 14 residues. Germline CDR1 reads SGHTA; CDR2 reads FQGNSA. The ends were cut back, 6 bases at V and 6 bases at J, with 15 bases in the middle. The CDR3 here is CASSISGVSQPQHF. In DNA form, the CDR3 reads TGTGCCAGCAGTATTAGCGGGGTTAGTCAGCCCCAGCATTTT. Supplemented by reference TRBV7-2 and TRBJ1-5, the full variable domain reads GAGVSQSPSNKVTEKGKDVELRCDPISGHTALYWYRQSLGQGLEFLIYFQGNSAPDKSGLPSDRFSAERTGGSVSTLTIQRTQQEDSAVYLCASSISGVSQPQHFGDGTRLSIL.

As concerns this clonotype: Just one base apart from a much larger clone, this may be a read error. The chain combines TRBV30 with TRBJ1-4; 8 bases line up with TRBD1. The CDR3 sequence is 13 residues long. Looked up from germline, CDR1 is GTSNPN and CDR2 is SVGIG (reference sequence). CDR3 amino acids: CAGDRTGNEKLLF. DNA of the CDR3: TGTGCCGGGGACAGGACCGGGAATGAAAAACTGCTTTTT.

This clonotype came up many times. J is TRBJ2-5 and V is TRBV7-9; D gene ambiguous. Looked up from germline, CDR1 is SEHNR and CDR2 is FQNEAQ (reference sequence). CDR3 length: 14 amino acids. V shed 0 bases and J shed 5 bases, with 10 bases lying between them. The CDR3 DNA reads TGTGCCAGCAGCTTAGCGACCTCCTTGGAGACCCAGTACTTC. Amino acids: CASSLATSLETQYF.